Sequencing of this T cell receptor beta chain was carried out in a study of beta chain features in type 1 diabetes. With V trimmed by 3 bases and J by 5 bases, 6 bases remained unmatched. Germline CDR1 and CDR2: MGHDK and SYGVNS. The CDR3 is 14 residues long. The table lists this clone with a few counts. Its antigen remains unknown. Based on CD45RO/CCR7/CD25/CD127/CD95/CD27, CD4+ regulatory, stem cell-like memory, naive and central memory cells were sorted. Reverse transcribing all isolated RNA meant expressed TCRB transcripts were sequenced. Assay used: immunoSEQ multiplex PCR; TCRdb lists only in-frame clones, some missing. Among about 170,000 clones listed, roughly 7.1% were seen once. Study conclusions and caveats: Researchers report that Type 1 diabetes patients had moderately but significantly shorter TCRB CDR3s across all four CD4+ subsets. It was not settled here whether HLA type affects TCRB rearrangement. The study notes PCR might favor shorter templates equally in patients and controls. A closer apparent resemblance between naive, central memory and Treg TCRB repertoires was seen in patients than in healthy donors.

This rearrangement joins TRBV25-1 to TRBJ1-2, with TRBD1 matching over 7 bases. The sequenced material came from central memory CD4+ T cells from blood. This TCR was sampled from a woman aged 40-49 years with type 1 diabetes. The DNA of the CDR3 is TGTGCCAGCAGTGAGTCAGGGGGTTATTATGGCTACACCTTC. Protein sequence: CASSESGGYYGYTF.